This record covers a single T cell receptor (beta chain). This clone's antigen is unknown. Base qualities are not at hand, and no much larger clone is one base apart. This entry belongs to a study of human T cells and chemical hapten exposure (dated by TCRdb to the early 2020s). For the wider study: For sensitization, 2% DPC in acetone was applied to a roughly 2 cm by roughly 2 cm area of upper inner arm skin. Weekly therapeutic DPC doses were additionally applied to the scalp of patients throughout the roughly 23-week study period. Patch testing on the upper back used Finn chambers containing 0.01% DPC, with scoring done after 6 days according to International Contact Dermatitis Research Group standards. The patient cohort, mostly female, included alopecia areata with under or over 50% scalp involvement, alopecia totalis and alopecia universalis. Libraries were pooled for sequencing, and variation in per-sample TCR yields was attributed mainly to small differences in library volumes within the pool. This study followed changes in the peripheral blood TCR repertoire in vivo during primary and secondary sensitization of alopecia patients to the hapten diphenylcyclopropenone (DPC). Patient blood was sampled pre-sensitization (week 0) and at 2, 6 and about 24 weeks after DPC sensitization. Blood for TCR sequencing was provided by twenty-nine alopecia patients at one to four time points (pre-sensitization, 2, 6 and 24 weeks). Findings and caveats that apply to the study as a whole: Compared with pre-sensitization or healthy control sets, expanded TCRs formed significantly more large CDR3 similarity clusters, which is consistent with antigen-driven responses. Patch test score was positively correlated with the number of PT1 expanded TCRs, with significance at thresholds 8, 16 and 32 but not at 4. DPC sensitization did not change how many TCRs were above 1 in 1000 frequency, and no evidence was found of alterations in global repertoire structure. All patients had alopecia, a presumed autoimmune disease, so their immune response might differ from that of healthy individuals. After repeated subsampling, changes were observed in the strength of the expansion versus patch-test correlation and in the threshold at which the correlation became significant.

The sample's time point label, decoded: patch test 1, 2 weeks after DPC sensitization. The sample's treatment or condition label, in plain terms: therapeutic diphenylcyclopropenone sensitization with weekly scalp DPC. At every patch-test visit, the blood draw took place before the patch test was put on. To be eligible, patients had to be aged 18 to 70, diagnosed with alopecia and judged suitable for DPC therapy, while pregnant patients were excluded. Total RNA was extracted from unfractionated whole blood collected in Tempus Blood RNA tubes. The CDR3 covers 15 residues, taking in both the cysteine and the phenylalanine. Kept here is only the CDR3 DNA, which spans 45 bases and is read in frame from base 1. The germline V gene yields MDHEN for CDR1 and SYDVKM for CDR2. From V the trimming removes 4 bases and from J it removes 0 bases, while the gene matches leave 4 bases of the junction unaccounted for.

To prepare the library, RACE was applied. TCRdb names NextSeq 500 as the instrument used. During library preparation, unique molecular identifiers were attached to individual cDNA molecules so that TCRs could be counted quantitatively and reproducibly. From each blood RNA sample, both TCR alpha and TCR beta chains were sequenced. The authors' pipeline ran thus. A median of about 87,000 TCRs per sample was observed, with a range of about 23,224 to 690,600. V, J and CDR3 annotation of the TCR reads was performed with the Decombinator software suite. Every sample was subsampled to the same number of TCRs (28,000) for the PS versus PT1 abundance plots. TCRs were defined as expanded if absent before sensitization and observed at least eight times at the 2-week time point. TCRdb reprocessed the public reads (quality trimming at Q25 with fastp, clone calling with MiXCR) and kept in-frame beta chains. Rows are combined by CDR3 protein, so each entry shows the most common genes and DNA. The V and J calls were not made by the authors but by TCRdb's processing. The sample table lists tens of thousands of distinct CDR3 sequences, about 11% of them with a count of one. The ten most abundant clones make up approximately 2.2% of the sample.

This TCR derives from a man aged 40-50 years with alopecia areata. Some clones in this sample may be carry-over from other donors' samples. Sequencing was performed on whole blood, taken in connection with sensitization to the hapten diphenylcyclopropenone (DPC). The rearrangement combines TRBV28 with TRBJ2-3, and TRBD2 matches 7 of the central bases. The DNA reads as follows: TGTGCCAGCAGTTCCAGCGGGGAGAGCACAGATACGCAGTATTTT. Translated, it reads CASSSSGESTDTQYF.